These 14 T cell receptor beta chains were all obtained from the same sample, sequenced in a study of OX40 agonist ivuxolimab in advanced cancers. Assay used: immunoSEQ multiplex PCR; TCRdb lists only in-frame clones, some missing. The sample records fewer than 80,000 clones, about 89% being singletons. The material was CD4+ or CD8+ T cells sorted from blood, obtained in a trial of the OX40 agonist ivuxolimab. The source is an adult with an advanced solid tumor such as melanoma, head and neck, liver or kidney cancer.

The chain links TRBV11-2 to TRBJ1-5; D ambiguous. V shed 4 bases and J shed 1 base, with 5 bases lying between them. Germline CDR1 and CDR2: SGHAT and FQNNGV. The CDR3 contains 13 residues. The CDR3 loop reads CASSSQSNQPQHF. The CDR3 DNA follows: TGTGCCAGCAGCTCCCAAAGCAATCAGCCCCAGCATTTT.

The V and J genes are TRBV4-3 and TRBJ2-7; tentative D call: TRBD1 (6 bases). The CDR3 sequence is 16 residues long. Trimming stripped 0 bases from V and 2 bases from J, with 14 bases between. Per germline, CDR1 LGHNA and CDR2 YSLEER. The CDR3 loop is CASSQDYRGNPYEQYF. The CDR3 coding sequence is TGCGCCAGCAGCCAAGATTATAGGGGGAACCCCTACGAGCAGTACTTC.

V and J are TRBV4-2 and TRBJ2-7; 12 bases line up with TRBD2. J lost 4 bases, V lost 5 bases, and 15 bases had no gene match. The CDR3 runs to 18 residues. Germline V CDR1 and CDR2: LGHNA, YNFKEQ. CDR3 loop: CASSSPSGTSGRTYEQYF. CDR3 DNA: TGTGCCAGCAGCTCACCCTCGGGTACTAGCGGGAGGACGTACGAGCAGTACTTC.

The CDR3 region has the DNA TGTGCCAGCAGCGTAGACTTCGGCACCTTCTACGAGCAGTACTTC. Protein sequence: CASSVDFGTFYEQYF. This rearrangement joins TRBV9 to TRBJ2-7; D call uncertain. Deletions cut 0 bases from V and 3 bases from J, with 13 bases between. Germline V gene data show CDR1 as SGDLS and CDR2 as YYNGEE. The CDR3 runs to 15 residues.

V gene TRBV10-1 combines with J gene TRBJ1-2, with a weak D call TRBD1 (5 bases). Trimming pared 10 bases from V and 4 bases from J, leaving 7 bases between. Germline V gene lookup returns CDR1 WNHNN and CDR2 SYGVQD (reference sequence). The CDR3 totals 10 residues. The CDR3 loop reads CAKRGYGYTF. The CDR3 nucleotides are TGCGCCAAAAGGGGCTATGGCTACACCTTC.

This chain links TRBV4-3 with TRBJ2-4; D is tentatively TRBD1 or TRBD2 (5 bases each). This CDR3 is 15 amino acids long. The V and J ends lost 4 bases and 7 bases respectively, with 17 bases between them. CDR1 is LGHNA, CDR2 YSLEER, per germline. This chain's CDR3 is CASSRKGSGDNIQYF. CDR3 coding DNA: TGCGCCAGCAGCCGGAAGGGGTCCGGGGACAACATTCAGTACTTC.

The rearrangement joins TRBV11-2 to TRBJ1-2; D not certain. Germline CDR1 reads SGHAT; CDR2 reads FQNNGV. The germline V and J ends were trimmed by 5 bases and 2 bases, with 21 bases remaining between them. The CDR3 contains 17 residues. The CDR3, as DNA: TGTGCCAGCAGCCCGTTGGACCAGGCCCCGGGGAACTATGGCTACACCTTC. Translating it yields CASSPLDQAPGNYGYTF.

V is TRBV6-5 and J is TRBJ2-1, with 7 bases that match TRBD1. The trim removed 2 bases at V and 8 bases at J, leaving 6 bases unmatched. The CDR3 sequence is 14 residues long. Germline lookup yields CDR1 MNHEY and CDR2 SVGAGI. The CDR3 sequence: CASSYGTAQDEQFF. The CDR3 nucleotides read TGTGCCAGCAGTTACGGGACAGCCCAGGATGAGCAGTTCTTC.

The V gene is TRBV15, the J gene TRBJ2-7, with D perhaps matching TRBD1 (6 bases). Trimming removed 0 bases at V and 0 bases at J, with 6 bases between. CDR1 and CDR2 (germline): LNHNV, YYDKDF (reference sequence). CDR3 length: 14 residues. CDR3 sequence (DNA): TGTGCCACCAGCAGAGAGGACAGCTCCTACGAGCAGTACTTC. This gives the protein CATSREDSSYEQYF.

The chain links TRBV10-3 to TRBJ1-4, with D perhaps TRBD1 (6 bases). The CDR3 consists of 16 residues. V was clipped by 3 bases and J by 3 bases, with 14 bases between them. The germline V gene encodes CDR1 ENHRY and CDR2 SYGVKD. CDR3 nucleotide sequence: TGTGCCATCAGTGATCCTCAGACAGGACCTAATGAAAAACTGTTTTTT. Protein product: CAISDPQTGPNEKLFF.

The V call is TRBV7-9, the J call TRBJ2-3; D is perhaps TRBD1 or TRBD2 (5 bases each). Germline values: CDR1 SEHNR, CDR2 FQNEAQ (reference sequence). The length of the CDR3 is 15 residues. Deletions cut 1 base from V and 5 bases from J, with 13 bases between. The CDR3, as DNA: TGTGCCAGCAGCTTAGAGATTTCTGGGGGAGATACGCAGTATTTT. Protein: CASSLEISGGDTQYF.

This chain links TRBV7-3 with TRBJ2-5; 9 positions match TRBD1. There are 16 residues in the CDR3. J lost 5 bases, V lost 1 base, and 8 bases had no gene match. The V gene's germline CDR1 is SGHTA and CDR2 FQGTGA. The CDR3 bases are TGTGCCAGCAGCTTAAATCTGGGACAGGGTGGGGAGACCCAGTACTTC. Translating it yields CASSLNLGQGGETQYF.

The chain recombines TRBV19 with TRBJ2-1; D uncertain. The CDR3 is 12 amino acids. The germline V gene has CDR1 LNHDA and CDR2 SQIVND (reference sequence). V lost 3 bases, J lost 7 bases, and 7 bases lay in between. In DNA, the CDR3 is TGTGCCAGTAGTATTTTGGGGAATGAGCAGTTCTTC. Amino acids: CASSILGNEQFF.

The chain employs TRBV5-1 and TRBJ1-2; D remains ambiguous. The V and J ends lost 0 bases and 4 bases respectively, with 7 bases between them. The CDR3 extends over 13 amino acids. Germline V CDR1 and CDR2: SGHRS, YFSETQ. In DNA, the CDR3 is TGCGCCAGCAGCTTGGGTCAGTTCTATGGCTACACCTTC. It codes for CASSLGQFYGYTF.